This entry concerns a single TCR beta chain. The antigen remains undetermined. PCR used 60 Vbeta primers and 13 Jbeta primers. The table came from immunoSEQ multiplex PCR; TCRdb's copy has only in-frame clones and leaves some out. The sample records roughly 200,000 clones, 85% being singletons. Germline loops: CDR1 SGHTA, CDR2 FQGNSA. This CDR3 has 13 amino acids. The V gene end was trimmed by 8 bases and the J gene end by 3 bases; junction bases not matched to a gene: 2. This sample was taken from a study of cytomegalovirus exposure and HLA in healthy donors. Study observations and caveats: According to a later analysis, most TCR beta chains associated with CMV appeared HLA-restricted. A later analysis reportedly found that, within productive TCRs, an Asian-associated ancestry cluster had fewer N-insertions than the mean observed across the roughly 700 donors. Rare sequences made up most TCRs, while some public TCRs were found in many donors.

This clonotype was obtained from a woman in her fifties or sixties in good health and CMV-seronegative. The chain recombines TRBV7-2 with TRBJ1-5, with 9 nucleotides matching TRBD1. The sample was PBMCs. The DNA of the CDR3 is TGTGCCAGCGGACAGGGGAACAATCAGCCCCAGCATTTT. Residues: CASGQGNNQPQHF.